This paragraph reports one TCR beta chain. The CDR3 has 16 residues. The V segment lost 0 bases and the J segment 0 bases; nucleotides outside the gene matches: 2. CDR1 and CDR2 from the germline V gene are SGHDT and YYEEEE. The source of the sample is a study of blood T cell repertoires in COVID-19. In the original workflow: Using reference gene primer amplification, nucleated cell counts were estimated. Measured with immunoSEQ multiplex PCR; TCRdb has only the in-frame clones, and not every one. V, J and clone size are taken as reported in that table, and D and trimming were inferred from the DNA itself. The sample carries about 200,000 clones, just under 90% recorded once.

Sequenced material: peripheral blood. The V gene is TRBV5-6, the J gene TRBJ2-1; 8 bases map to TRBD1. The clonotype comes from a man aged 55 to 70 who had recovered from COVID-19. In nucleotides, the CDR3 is TGTGCCAGCAGCTTGGCCGACAGGGGCTCCTACAATGAGCAGTTCTTC. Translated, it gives CASSLADRGSYNEQFF.